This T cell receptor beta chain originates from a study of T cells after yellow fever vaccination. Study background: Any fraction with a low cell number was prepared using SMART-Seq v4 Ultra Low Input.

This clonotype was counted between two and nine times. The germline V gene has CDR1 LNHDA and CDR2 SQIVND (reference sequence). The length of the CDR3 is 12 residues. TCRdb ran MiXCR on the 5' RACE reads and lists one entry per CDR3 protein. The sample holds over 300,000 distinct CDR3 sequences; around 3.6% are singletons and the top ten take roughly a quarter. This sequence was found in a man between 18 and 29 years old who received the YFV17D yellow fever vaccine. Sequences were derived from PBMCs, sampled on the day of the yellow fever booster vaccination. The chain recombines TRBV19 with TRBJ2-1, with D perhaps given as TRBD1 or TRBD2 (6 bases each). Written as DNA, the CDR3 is TGTGCATCGAGTAGGGGGGCTACTGAGCAGTTCTTC. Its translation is CASSRGATEQFF.